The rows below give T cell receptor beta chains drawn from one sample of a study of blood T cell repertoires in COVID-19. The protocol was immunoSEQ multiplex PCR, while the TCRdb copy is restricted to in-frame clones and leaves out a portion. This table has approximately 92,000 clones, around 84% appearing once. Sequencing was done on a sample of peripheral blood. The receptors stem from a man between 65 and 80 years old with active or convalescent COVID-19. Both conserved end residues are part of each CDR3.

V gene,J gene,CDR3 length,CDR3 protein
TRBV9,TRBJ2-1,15,CASSGGTSGYNEQFF
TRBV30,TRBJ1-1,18,CAWSGKQGAQGVNTEAFF
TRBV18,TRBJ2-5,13,CASSQGVKETQYF
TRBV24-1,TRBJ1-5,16,CATSDEGERPDQPQHF
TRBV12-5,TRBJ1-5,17,CASGLTGIHRGNQPQHF
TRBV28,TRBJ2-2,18,CASSLTRTGLRNTGELFF
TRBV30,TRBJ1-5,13,CAWSRGEDQPQHF
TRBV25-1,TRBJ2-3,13,CASSDTGADTQYF
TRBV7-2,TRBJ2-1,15,CASSSGLAIPLEQFF
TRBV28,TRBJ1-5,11,CASEGGQPQHF
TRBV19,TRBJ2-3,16,CASSMLGTASTDTQYF
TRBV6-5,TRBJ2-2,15,CASSRRTGSTGELFF
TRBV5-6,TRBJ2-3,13,CASIAMGTDTQYF
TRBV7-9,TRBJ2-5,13,CASRSSTFETQYF
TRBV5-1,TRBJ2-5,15,CASSLVQGSGETQYF
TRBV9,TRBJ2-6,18,CASSVATGVGSGANVLTF
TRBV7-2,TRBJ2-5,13,CASSSGGEETQYF
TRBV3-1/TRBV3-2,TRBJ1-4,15,CASSQAGSYNEKLFF
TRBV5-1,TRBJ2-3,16,CASSLVGLVGTDTQYF
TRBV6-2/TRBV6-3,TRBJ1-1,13,CASSYSSETEAFF
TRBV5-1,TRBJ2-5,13,CASSDRVEETQYF
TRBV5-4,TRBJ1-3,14,CASSLDQEKSTIYF
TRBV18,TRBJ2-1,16,CASSPPVSVSYNEQFF
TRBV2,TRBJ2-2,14,CASQTGSNTGELFF
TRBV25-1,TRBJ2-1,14,CASSARRGVDEQFF
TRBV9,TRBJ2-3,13,CASSISSTDTQYF
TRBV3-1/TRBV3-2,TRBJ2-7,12,CASSQVEVEQYF